This T cell receptor (beta chain) was identified during a study of blood T cells in healthy people across ages. This CDR3 contains 18 residues. Trimming cost V 6 bases and J 0 bases; bases outside gene matches: 14. Worth noting for this clonotype: Its antigen is not identified.

PBMCs were isolated at a quantity of at least 7 million per sample. A second PCR, run for about 7 to 12 cycles, used a sample-barcoded 5' primer plus a J-beta primer mix. A template-switch adaptor with 12 random nucleotides tagged each cDNA molecule. MiXCR was run by TCRdb on the 5' RACE reads, yielding one entry per CDR3 protein. Of about 800,000 distinct CDR3 sequences in the sample, around half were seen once. The study, taken as a whole, reports: Naive T cell percentage and TCR beta diversity correlated strongly. Older age coincided with a roughly linear decline in TCR beta diversity per million T cells.

The chain recombines TRBV12-3 or TRBV12-4 with TRBJ2-1, with TRBD1 identical over 7 bases. The sequencing sample was made of blood. This clonotype was obtained from a man older than 75 in good health. The CDR3 nucleotides read TGTGCCAGCAGCCCGGGACAGAGTTTGCTAAGCTCCTACAATGAGCAGTTCTTC. Translating gives CASSPGQSLLSSYNEQFF.